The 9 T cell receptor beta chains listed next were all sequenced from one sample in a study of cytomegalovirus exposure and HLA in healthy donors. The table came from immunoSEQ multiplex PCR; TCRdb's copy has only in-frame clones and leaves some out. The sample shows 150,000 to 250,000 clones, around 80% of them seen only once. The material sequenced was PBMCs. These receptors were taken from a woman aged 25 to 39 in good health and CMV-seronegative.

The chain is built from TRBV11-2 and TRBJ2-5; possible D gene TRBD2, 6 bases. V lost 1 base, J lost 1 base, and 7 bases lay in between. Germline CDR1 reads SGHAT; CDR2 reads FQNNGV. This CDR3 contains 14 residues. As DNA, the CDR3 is TGTGCCAGCAGCTTAGGTAGCGGCCAAGAGACCCAGTACTTC. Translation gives CASSLGSGQETQYF. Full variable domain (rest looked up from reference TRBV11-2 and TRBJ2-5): EAGVAQSPRYKIIEKRQSVAFWCNPISGHATLYWYQQILGQGPKLLIQFQNNGVVDDSQLPKDRFSAERLKGVDSTLKIQPAKLEDSAVYLCASSLGSGQETQYFGPGTRLLVL.

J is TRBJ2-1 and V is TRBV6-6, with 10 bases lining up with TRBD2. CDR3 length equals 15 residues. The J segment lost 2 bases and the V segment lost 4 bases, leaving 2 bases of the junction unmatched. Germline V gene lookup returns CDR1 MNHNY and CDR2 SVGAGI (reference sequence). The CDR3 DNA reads TGTGCCAGCAGTTCAACTAGCGGGGCCTACAATGAGCAGTTCTTC. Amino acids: CASSSTSGAYNEQFF.

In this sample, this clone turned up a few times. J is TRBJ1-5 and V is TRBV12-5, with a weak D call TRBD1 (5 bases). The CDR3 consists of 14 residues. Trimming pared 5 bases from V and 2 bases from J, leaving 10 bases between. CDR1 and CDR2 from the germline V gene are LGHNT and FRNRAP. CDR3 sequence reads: CASGPGHGNQPQHF. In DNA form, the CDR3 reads TGTGCTAGTGGTCCCGGACACGGCAATCAGCCCCAGCATTTT.

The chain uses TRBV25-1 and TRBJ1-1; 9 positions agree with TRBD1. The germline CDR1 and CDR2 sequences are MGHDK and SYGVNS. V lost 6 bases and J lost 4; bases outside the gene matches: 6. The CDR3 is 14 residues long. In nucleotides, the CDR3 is TGTGCCAGCAGCAGGACAGGGGTCGGCACTGAAGCTTTCTTT. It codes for CASSRTGVGTEAFF.

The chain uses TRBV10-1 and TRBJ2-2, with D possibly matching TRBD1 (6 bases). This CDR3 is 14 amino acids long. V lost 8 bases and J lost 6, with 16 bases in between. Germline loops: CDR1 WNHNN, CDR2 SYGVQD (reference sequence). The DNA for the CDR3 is TGCGCCAGCGTTTTAGACCCAGGGGCCGGGGAGCTGTTTTTT. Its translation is CASVLDPGAGELFF.

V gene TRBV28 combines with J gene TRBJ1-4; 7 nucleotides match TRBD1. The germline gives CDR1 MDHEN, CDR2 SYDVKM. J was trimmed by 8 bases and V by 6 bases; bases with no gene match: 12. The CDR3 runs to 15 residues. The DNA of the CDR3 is TGTGCCAGCAGGGGGAGACAGGGTTTCTCCGAAAAACTGTTTTTT. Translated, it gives CASRGRQGFSEKLFF.

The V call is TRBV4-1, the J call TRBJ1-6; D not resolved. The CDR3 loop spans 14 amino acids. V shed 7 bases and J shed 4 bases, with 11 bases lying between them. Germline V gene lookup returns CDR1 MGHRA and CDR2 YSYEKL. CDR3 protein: CASNRGTYNSPLHF. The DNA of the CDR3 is TGCGCCAGCAACCGGGGAACTTATAATTCACCCCTCCACTTT.

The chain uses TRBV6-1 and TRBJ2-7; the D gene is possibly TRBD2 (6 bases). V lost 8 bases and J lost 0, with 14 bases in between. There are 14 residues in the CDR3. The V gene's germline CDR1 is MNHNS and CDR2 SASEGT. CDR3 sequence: CASFVGGSSYEQYF. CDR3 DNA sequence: TGTGCCAGCTTTGTAGGAGGGAGCTCCTACGAGCAGTACTTC.

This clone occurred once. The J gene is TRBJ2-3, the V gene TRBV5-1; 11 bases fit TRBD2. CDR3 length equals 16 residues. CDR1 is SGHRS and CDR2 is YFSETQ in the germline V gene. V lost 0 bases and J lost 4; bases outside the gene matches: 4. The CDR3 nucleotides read TGCGCCAGCAGCTTGGCTAGCGGGGGGCGAGCAGATACGCAGTATTTT. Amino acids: CASSLASGGRADTQYF.